Given below is one T cell receptor beta chain in context. Antigen unknown. The sample is drawn from a study of PD-1 blockade in classical Hodgkin lymphoma. Findings and caveats of the study: What drove the repertoire differences, possibly disease activity or prior therapy, has not been defined. Patients with an early start, nivolumab under 1 year after ASCT, were excluded. Complete responders started with a diversity level that resembled newly diagnosed patients at baseline.

TCRdb keeps only in-frame clones here, not all; method: immunoSEQ multiplex PCR. The sample carries about 97,000 clones, 75% to 90% recorded once. Brentuximab vedotin exposure varied, and every patient relapsed after autologous stem cell transplantation. The best responses consisted of complete response, partial response or progressive disease. The specimen comprised peripheral blood mononuclear cells (PBMCs), sampled at baseline. This receptor was obtained from a human donor with classical Hodgkin lymphoma.

The CDR3, as DNA: TGTGCCAGCAGCAGGTGGGAAATCACTGAAGCTTTCTTT. Translating it yields CASSRWEITEAFF. The rearrangement uses TRBV7-2 and TRBJ1-1; D is uncertain. The CDR3 covers 13 residues. Trimming removed 5 bases at V and 4 bases at J, with 11 bases between. Germline CDR1 and CDR2: SGHTA and FQGNSA.